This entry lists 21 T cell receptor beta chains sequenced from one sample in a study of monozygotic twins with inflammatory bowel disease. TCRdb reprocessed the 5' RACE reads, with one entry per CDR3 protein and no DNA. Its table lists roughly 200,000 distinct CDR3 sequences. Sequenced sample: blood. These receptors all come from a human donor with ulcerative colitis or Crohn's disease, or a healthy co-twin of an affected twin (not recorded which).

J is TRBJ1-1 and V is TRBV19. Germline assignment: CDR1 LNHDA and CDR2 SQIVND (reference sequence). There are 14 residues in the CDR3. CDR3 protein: CASSMPSWNTEAFF.

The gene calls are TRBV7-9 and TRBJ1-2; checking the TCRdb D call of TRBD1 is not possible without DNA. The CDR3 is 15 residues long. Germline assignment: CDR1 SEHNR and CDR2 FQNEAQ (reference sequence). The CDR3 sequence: CASSRQQGVNYGYTF.

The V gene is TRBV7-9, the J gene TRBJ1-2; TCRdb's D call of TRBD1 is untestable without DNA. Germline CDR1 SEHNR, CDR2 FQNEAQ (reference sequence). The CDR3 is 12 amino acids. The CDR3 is CAGSGTLNGYTF.

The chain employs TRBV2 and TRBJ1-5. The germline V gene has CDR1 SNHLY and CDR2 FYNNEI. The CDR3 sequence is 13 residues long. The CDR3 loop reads CASSDEGDQPQHF.

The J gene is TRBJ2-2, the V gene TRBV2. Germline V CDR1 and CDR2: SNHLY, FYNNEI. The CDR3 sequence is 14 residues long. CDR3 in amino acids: CASRSGGNTGELFF. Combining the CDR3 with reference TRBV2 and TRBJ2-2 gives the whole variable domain EPEVTQTPSHQVTQMGQEVILRCVPISNHLYFYWYRQILGQKVEFLVSFYNNEISEKSEIFDDQFSVERPDGSNFTLKIRSTKLEDSAMYFCASRSGGNTGELFFGEGSRLTVL.

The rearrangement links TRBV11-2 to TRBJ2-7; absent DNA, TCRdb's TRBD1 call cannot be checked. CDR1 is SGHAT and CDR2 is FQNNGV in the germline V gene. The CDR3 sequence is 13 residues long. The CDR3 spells CASRRDITYEQYF. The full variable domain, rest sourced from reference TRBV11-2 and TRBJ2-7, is EAGVAQSPRYKIIEKRQSVAFWCNPISGHATLYWYQQILGQGPKLLIQFQNNGVVDDSQLPKDRFSAERLKGVDSTLKIQPAKLEDSAVYLCASRRDITYEQYFGPGTRLTVT.

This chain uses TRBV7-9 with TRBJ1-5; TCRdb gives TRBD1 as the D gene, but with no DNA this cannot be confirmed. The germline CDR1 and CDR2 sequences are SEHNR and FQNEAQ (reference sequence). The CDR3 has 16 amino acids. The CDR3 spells CASSFVTGGPHQPQHF.

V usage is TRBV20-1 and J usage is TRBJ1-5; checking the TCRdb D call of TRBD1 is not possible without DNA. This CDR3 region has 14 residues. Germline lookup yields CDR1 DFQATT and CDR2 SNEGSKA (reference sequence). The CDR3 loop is CSASPGQLNQPQHF.

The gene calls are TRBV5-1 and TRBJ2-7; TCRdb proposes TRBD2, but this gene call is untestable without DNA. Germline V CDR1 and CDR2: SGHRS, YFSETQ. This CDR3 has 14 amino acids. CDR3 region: CASSLGDGFREQYF.

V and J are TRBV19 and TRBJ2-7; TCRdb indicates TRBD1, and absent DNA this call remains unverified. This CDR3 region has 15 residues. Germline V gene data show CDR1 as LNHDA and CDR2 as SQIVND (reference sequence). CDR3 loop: CASSIARDRSYEQYF.

The CDR3 here is CASSLGPTRSTEAFF. This sequence joins TRBV5-1 and TRBJ1-1. This CDR3 region has 15 residues. Germline V CDR1 and CDR2: SGHRS, YFSETQ.

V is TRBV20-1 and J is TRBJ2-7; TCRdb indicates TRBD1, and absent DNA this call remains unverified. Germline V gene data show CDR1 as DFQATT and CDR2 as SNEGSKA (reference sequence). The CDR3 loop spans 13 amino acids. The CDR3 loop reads CSAQGQGTYEQYF.

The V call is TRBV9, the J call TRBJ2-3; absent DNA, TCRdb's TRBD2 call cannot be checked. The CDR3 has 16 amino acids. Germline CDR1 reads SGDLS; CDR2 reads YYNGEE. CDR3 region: CASSVSGDFGTDTQYF. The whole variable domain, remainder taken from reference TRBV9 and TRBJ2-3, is DSGVTQTPKHLITATGQRVTLRCSPRSGDLSVYWYQQSLDQGLQFLIQYYNGEERAKGNILERFSAQQFPDLHSELNLSSLELGDSALYFCASSVSGDFGTDTQYFGPGTRLTVL.

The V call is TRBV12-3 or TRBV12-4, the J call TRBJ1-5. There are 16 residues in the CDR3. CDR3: CASRSIGEGGNQPQHF.

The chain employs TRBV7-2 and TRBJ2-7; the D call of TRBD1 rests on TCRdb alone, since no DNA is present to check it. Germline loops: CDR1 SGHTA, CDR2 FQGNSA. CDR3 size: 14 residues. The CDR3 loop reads CASSENRGAYEQYF.

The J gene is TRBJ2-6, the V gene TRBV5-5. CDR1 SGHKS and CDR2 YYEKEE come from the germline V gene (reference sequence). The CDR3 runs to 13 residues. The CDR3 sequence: CASIRLGANVLTF.

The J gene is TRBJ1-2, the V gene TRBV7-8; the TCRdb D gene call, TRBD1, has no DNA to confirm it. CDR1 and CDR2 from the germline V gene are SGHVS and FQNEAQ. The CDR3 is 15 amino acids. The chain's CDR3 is CASSGRDTPNYGYTF. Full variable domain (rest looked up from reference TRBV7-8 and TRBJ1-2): GAGVSQSPRYKVAKRGQDVALRCDPISGHVSLFWYQQALGQGPEFLTYFQNEAQLDKSGLPSDRFFAERPEGSVSTLKIQRTQQEDSAVYLCASSGRDTPNYGYTFGSGTRLTVV.

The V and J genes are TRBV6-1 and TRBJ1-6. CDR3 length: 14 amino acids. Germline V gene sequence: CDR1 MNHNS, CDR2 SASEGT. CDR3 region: CASRESSYNSPLHF.

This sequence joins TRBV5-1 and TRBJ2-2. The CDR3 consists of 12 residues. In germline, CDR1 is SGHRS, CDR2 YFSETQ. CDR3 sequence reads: CASSLDRRELFF. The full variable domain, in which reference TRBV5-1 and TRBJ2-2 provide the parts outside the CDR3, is KAGVTQTPRYLIKTRGQQVTLSCSPISGHRSVSWYQQTPGQGLQFLFEYFSETQRNKGNFPGRFSGRQFSNSRSEMNVSTLELGDSALYLCASSLDRRELFFGEGSRLTVL.

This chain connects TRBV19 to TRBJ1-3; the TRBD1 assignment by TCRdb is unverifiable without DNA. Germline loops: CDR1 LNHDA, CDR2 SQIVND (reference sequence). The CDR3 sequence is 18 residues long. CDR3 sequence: CASSPRDRSLNSGNTIYF.

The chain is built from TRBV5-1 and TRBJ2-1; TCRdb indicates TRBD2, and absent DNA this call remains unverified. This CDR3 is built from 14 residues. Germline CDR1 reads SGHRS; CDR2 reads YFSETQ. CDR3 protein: CASSLEMRVNEQFF.